This TCR beta chain was captured in a study of monozygotic twins with inflammatory bowel disease. TCRalpha along with TCRbeta cDNA was subjected to two nested PCRs lasting 16 and 9 cycles. TCRdb re-analyzed the 5' RACE reads; it lists each CDR3 protein once, without DNA. The clone table shows around 380,000 distinct CDR3 sequences, with the ten largest holding under 3%. The CDR3 consists of 15 residues. The germline gives CDR1 MNHEY, CDR2 SVGEGT. Sequencing input: blood. The origin of this receptor is a human donor with ulcerative colitis or Crohn's disease, or a healthy co-twin of an affected twin (not recorded which). The rearrangement links TRBV6-2 or TRBV6-3 to TRBJ2-1; with no DNA, the TCRdb D assignment of TRBD2 cannot be verified. The CDR3 is CASSLVLGLAEEQFF.